The 20 T cell receptor beta chains listed next were all sequenced from one sample in a study of regulatory T cells in long-lasting Graves disease. The time point denotes: persistent/refractory GD, antithyroid drugs over 5 years with positive TRAb. RNA extracted from PBMCs served as the sequencing template. TCR beta libraries were built with iRepertoire HTBI primers and Arm-PCR of CDR3 regions. MiXCR was run by TCRdb on the multiplex PCR reads, yielding one entry per CDR3 protein. The sample lists approximately 690,000 distinct CDR3 sequences, 30% seen once, with under 55% in the top ten. Source: peripheral blood mononuclear cells (PBMCs), taken when the disease was refractory, from a patient treated with antithyroid drugs. The receptors were sampled from a female donor with Graves disease.

The J gene is TRBJ2-7, the V gene TRBV7-9, with D possibly TRBD1 on 6 matching bases. CDR1 is SEHNR, CDR2 FQNEAQ, per germline (reference sequence). Trimming removed 5 bases at V and 7 bases at J, with 12 bases between. This CDR3 contains 12 residues. The CDR3 loop is CASSQGHPEQYF. For the CDR3, the DNA is TGTGCCAGCAGCCAGGGACATCCGGAGCAGTACTTC. Based on the CDR3 plus reference TRBV7-9 and TRBJ2-7, the full variable domain is DTGVSQNPRHKITKRGQNVTFRCDPISEHNRLYWYRQTLGQGPEFLTYFQNEAQLEKSRLLSDRFSAERPKGSFSTLEIQRTEQGDSAMYLCASSQGHPEQYFGPGTRLTVT.

In this sample, this clonotype turned up many times. The CDR3 loop is CASGVPYEKLFF. CDR3 coding DNA: TGTGCCAGCGGGGTTCCCTATGAAAAACTGTTTTTT. The rearrangement uses TRBV6-1 and TRBJ1-4; no definite D call. The CDR3 spans 12 residues. The V and J ends lost 8 bases and 6 bases respectively, with 10 bases between them. The germline gives CDR1 MNHNS, CDR2 SASEGT.

A remark on this clonotype: The junction shows a germline mismatch at one end, possibly a read error. The rearrangement links TRBV6-9 to TRBJ1-4; possible D gene TRBD1, 5 bases. There are 14 residues in the CDR3. From germline, CDR1 is MNHGY and CDR2 SVAAGI. CDR3 sequence (DNA): TGTGCCAGCAGTTACGGGGGGACTAATGAAAAACTGTCTTTT. Protein product: CASSYGGTNEKLSF.

The V gene is TRBV19, the J gene TRBJ1-5, with 9 bases fitting TRBD1. Germline loops: CDR1 LNHDA, CDR2 SQIVND (reference sequence). The CDR3 runs to 18 residues. The V gene end was trimmed by 6 bases and the J gene end by 4 bases; junction bases not matched to a gene: 16. The CDR3 loop reads CASSKITGGADGNQPQHF. In DNA form, the CDR3 reads TGTGCCAGTAGCAAAATTACAGGGGGCGCAGACGGAAATCAGCCCCAGCATTTT.

A few counts support this clonotype. The chain couples TRBV7-8 to TRBJ1-3; tentatively, D is TRBD1 (6 bases). CDR3 length: 15 amino acids. V was pared by 2 bases and J by 3 bases, with 11 bases between. The V gene's germline CDR1 is SGHVS and CDR2 FQNEAQ. CDR3 sequence reads: CASSLMPGVGNTIYF. As DNA, the CDR3 is TGTGCCAGCAGCTTAATGCCAGGGGTTGGAAACACCATATATTTT.

This clonotype was seen many times. This chain links TRBV2 with TRBJ1-2; 7 bases align to TRBD1. V shed 8 bases, J shed 3 bases, and the junction held 9 bases outside the gene matches. CDR3 length equals 14 residues. CDR1 and CDR2 from the germline V gene are SNHLY and FYNNEI. CDR3 sequence: CASRRTGTDYGYTF. CDR3 nucleotide sequence: TGTGCCAGCCGAAGAACCGGGACAGACTATGGCTACACCTTC.

In its sample, this clonotype was seen many times. The V call is TRBV6-1, the J call TRBJ1-2; D is perhaps TRBD1 (6 bases). The CDR3 runs to 15 residues. The germline V and J ends were trimmed by 1 base and 8 bases, with 17 bases remaining between them. CDR1 is MNHNS and CDR2 is SASEGT in the germline V gene. This chain's CDR3 is CASSEGARGMGGYTF. As DNA, the CDR3 is TGTGCCAGCAGTGAAGGGGCCAGGGGTATGGGGGGCTACACCTTC.

This clonotype was counted many times. The chain is built from TRBV29-1 and TRBJ1-1; tentative D call: TRBD1 (5 bases). The germline V gene encodes CDR1 SQVTM and CDR2 ANQGSEA. The CDR3 is made up of 13 amino acids. Trimming removed 6 bases at V and 0 bases at J, with 11 bases between. CDR3 protein: CSVWGGMNTEAFF. The CDR3 DNA reads TGCAGCGTCTGGGGGGGAATGAACACTGAAGCTTTCTTT.

This chain joins TRBV29-1 and TRBJ2-2, with 9 nucleotides matching TRBD1. Per the germline V gene, CDR1 is SQVTM and CDR2 is ANQGSEA. This CDR3 contains 16 residues. The V segment lost 4 bases and the J segment 0 bases; nucleotides outside the gene matches: 6. The CDR3 bases are TGCAGCGTTGCCGACAGGGGGAACGCGAACACCGGGGAGCTGTTTTTT. Residues: CSVADRGNANTGELFF.

The chain has TRBV29-1 and TRBJ1-3; D remains ambiguous. This CDR3 is 13 amino acids long. Germline CDR1 and CDR2: SQVTM and ANQGSEA. V lost 4 bases and J lost 9, with 16 bases in between. CDR3 DNA: TGCAGCGTTGGCGAGGGAGGGAGCGGCACCATATATTTT. It codes for CSVGEGGSGTIYF.

The chain joins TRBV28 to TRBJ2-7, with TRBD2 as a possible D gene (5 bases). The CDR3 runs to 16 residues. CDR1 and CDR2 from the germline V gene are MDHEN and SYDVKM. V was shortened by 6 bases and J by 0 bases, with 18 bases between the two germline ends. The CDR3 DNA reads TGTGCCAGCAGAGTCGGAGGATCCTTCCTCTCCTACGAGCAGTACTTC. It yields the protein CASRVGGSFLSYEQYF. The entire variable domain, with the rest obtained from reference TRBV28 and TRBJ2-7, is as follows: DVKVTQSSRYLVKRTGEKVFLECVQDMDHENMFWYRQDPGLGLRLIYFSYDVKMKEKGDIPEGYSVSREKKERFSLILESASTNQTSMYLCASRVGGSFLSYEQYFGPGTRLTVT.

J is TRBJ2-2 and V is TRBV12-3 or TRBV12-4, with D perhaps matching TRBD2 (7 bases). The germline V and J ends were trimmed by 4 bases and 5 bases, with 17 bases remaining between them. The CDR3 extends over 16 amino acids. The CDR3 coding sequence is TGTGCCAGCAGTTGGGAGGGGGGGCGTGGAACCGGGGAGCTGTTTTTT. This encodes CASSWEGGRGTGELFF.

This chain connects TRBV11-2 to TRBJ2-7; D unclear. Trimming removed 8 bases from V and 3 bases from J, with 8 bases in between. This CDR3 is built from 11 residues. Germline V gene sequence: CDR1 SGHAT, CDR2 FQNNGV. CDR3 coding DNA: TGTGCCAGCGCCAGGAGCTACGAGCAGTACTTC. It translates to CASARSYEQYF.

This clonotype was seen ten or more times. This sequence joins TRBV2 and TRBJ2-2; D is unclear. Germline V gives CDR1 SNHLY, CDR2 FYNNEI. There are 12 residues in the CDR3. The germline V and J ends were trimmed by 4 bases and 7 bases, with 7 bases remaining between them. CDR3 region: CASSVLVGELFF. CDR3 nucleotide sequence: TGTGCCAGCAGTGTTTTAGTCGGGGAGCTGTTTTTT.

The chain employs TRBV6-2 or TRBV6-3 and TRBJ2-7; D remains unclear. The germline V gene has CDR1 MNHEY and CDR2 SVGEGT. Trimming shortened V by 2 bases and J by 4 bases, and 15 bases separated the two germline ends. This CDR3 contains 15 residues. The CDR3 DNA sequence: TGTGCCAGCAGTTACCTGGCTAGTAGAGATTACGAGCAGTACTTC. It encodes CASSYLASRDYEQYF.

There are a few counts of this clonotype. The V gene is TRBV3-1, the J gene TRBJ1-2; 7 nucleotides line up with TRBD1. After removal of 0 bases from V and 5 bases from J, the junction contained 6 bases not matched to a gene. CDR1 and CDR2 (germline): LGHDT, YNNKEL (reference sequence). This CDR3 spans 15 amino acids. In nucleotides, the CDR3 is TGTGCCAGCAGCCAAGATTCGACAGGGAGATATGGCTACACCTTC. It codes for CASSQDSTGRYGYTF.

This chain joins TRBV7-6 and TRBJ1-1; TRBD1 is a possible D gene (6 bases). Germline V gene data show CDR1 as SGHVS and CDR2 as FNYEAQ. V was shortened by 5 bases and J by 10 bases, with 23 bases between the two germline ends. This CDR3 has 15 residues. The DNA of the CDR3 is TGTGCCAGCAGCACAAGGGAGGGGGGGGCTCGAGGAGCTTTCTTT. Residues: CASSTREGGARGAFF. Variable domain in full (rest from reference TRBV7-6 and TRBJ1-1): GAGVSQSPRYKVTKRGQDVALRCDPISGHVSLYWYRQALGQGPEFLTYFNYEAQQDKSGLPNDRFSAERPEGSISTLTIQRTEQRDSAMYRCASSTREGGARGAFFGQGTRLTVV.

The rearrangement links TRBV10-3 to TRBJ2-7; TRBD1 matches at 9 bases. The V and J ends lost 2 bases and 0 bases, in that order; junction bases with no gene match: 2. CDR1 is ENHRY, CDR2 SYGVKD, per germline. The CDR3 is 15 amino acids. In DNA form, the CDR3 reads TGTGCCATCAGTGAGGGGGACAGGGTCTCCTACGAGCAGTACTTC. Protein sequence: CAISEGDRVSYEQYF.

This clonotype has only a few counts. The V gene is TRBV7-2, the J gene TRBJ1-1; no firm D call. The CDR3 length is 13 residues. The germline V gene encodes CDR1 SGHTA and CDR2 FQGNSA. The germline V and J ends were trimmed by 1 base and 7 bases, with 10 bases remaining between them. The CDR3 sequence is CASSLGSLIEAFF. The CDR3, as DNA: TGTGCCAGCAGCTTAGGATCTCTCATTGAAGCTTTCTTT.

The J gene is TRBJ1-5, the V gene TRBV30; D might be TRBD1 (5 bases). The V gene lost 2 bases and the J gene lost 8 bases, with 13 bases spanning the gap. CDR3 length equals 13 residues. Germline V gene sequence: CDR1 GTSNPN, CDR2 SVGIG (reference sequence). In nucleotides, the CDR3 is TGTGCCTGGAGTTCAGGGTTTGTGGAGCCCCAGCATTTT. This encodes CAWSSGFVEPQHF.